Sequencing of this T cell receptor (beta chain) was carried out in a study of a mutant IDH1 vaccine in newly diagnosed glioma. Looking at the study overall: Once 4-6 weeks had passed after radiotherapy alone, vaccination started, or it started with temozolomide cycles. Study-level results: Whatever changes occurred in top peripheral T cell clonotypes seemed unrelated to pseudoprogression.

Noted time point: week 5, during vaccination. In the vaccine, a single dose held 300 ug of the mutant IDH1 20-mer peptide, along with topical imiquimod. The data were produced by immunoSEQ multiplex PCR, yet TCRdb's version contains in-frame clones alone and is incomplete. The sample shows some 30,000 clones, 70% to 90% of them seen only once. For this clone: Its antigen is currently unknown.

The source of this sequence is a man between 18 and 29 years old with glioma. The sequencing here drew on PBMCs, taken from a glioma patient whose treatment included an IDH1 peptide vaccine.

The DNA of the CDR3 is TGCAGCGTTGAAGATGGGGGCAGGCAGTACTTC. Protein sequence: CSVEDGGRQYF. This chain uses TRBV29-1 with TRBJ2-7; a possible D gene is TRBD1 (6 bases). CDR3 length: 11 residues. The germline V gene encodes CDR1 SQVTM and CDR2 ANQGSEA. Trimming took off 0 bases at V and 9 bases at J, with 9 bases between the two ends.